The entry below describes one T cell receptor beta chain. This CDR3 is built from 15 residues. Trimming took off 2 bases at V and 4 bases at J, with 12 bases between the two ends. The V gene's germline CDR1 is MNHNS and CDR2 SASEGT. This sample was included in a study of control samples from healthy donors and cancer patients. The assay was immunoSEQ multiplex PCR, and TCRdb's table has in-frame clones only and misses some. Of more than 85,000 clones in the sample, 90% were seen once. The sequenced sample consisted of blood. The V call is TRBV6-1, the J call TRBJ1-5, with TRBD1 as a possible D gene (5 bases). This receptor was taken from a human donor in good health. The donor label of this sample is uncertain. Written as DNA, the CDR3 is TGTGCCAGCAGTGAAAGGGGTTTTTCGAATCAGCCCCAGCATTTT. Protein sequence: CASSERGFSNQPQHF.